This section outlines one T cell receptor beta chain sequence together with its context. This sample was included in a study of T-cell reconstitution after alpha-beta-depleted transplantation in children. V lost 2 bases, J lost 5 bases, and 6 bases stayed unmatched. CDR3 length: 15 residues. CDR1 and CDR2 from the germline V gene are LGHNA and YSLEER. Unique molecular identifiers were used in preparing the TCRbeta library. MiXCR was run by TCRdb on the PCR reads, yielding one entry per CDR3 protein. Of hundreds of thousands of distinct CDR3 sequences listed, over 9.5% were seen once; the top ten hold 4%.

The sample consisted of PBMCs from the stem cell graft donor, taken from the stem cell graft. The rearrangement links TRBV4-3 to TRBJ2-3, with 8 bases fitting TRBD2. The sequence was obtained from a human donor who donated a stem cell graft to a child with acute myeloid leukemia. CDR3 region: CASSQSGLGGDTQYF. The DNA of the CDR3 is TGCGCCAGCAGCCAATCGGGACTAGGGGGAGATACGCAGTATTTT.